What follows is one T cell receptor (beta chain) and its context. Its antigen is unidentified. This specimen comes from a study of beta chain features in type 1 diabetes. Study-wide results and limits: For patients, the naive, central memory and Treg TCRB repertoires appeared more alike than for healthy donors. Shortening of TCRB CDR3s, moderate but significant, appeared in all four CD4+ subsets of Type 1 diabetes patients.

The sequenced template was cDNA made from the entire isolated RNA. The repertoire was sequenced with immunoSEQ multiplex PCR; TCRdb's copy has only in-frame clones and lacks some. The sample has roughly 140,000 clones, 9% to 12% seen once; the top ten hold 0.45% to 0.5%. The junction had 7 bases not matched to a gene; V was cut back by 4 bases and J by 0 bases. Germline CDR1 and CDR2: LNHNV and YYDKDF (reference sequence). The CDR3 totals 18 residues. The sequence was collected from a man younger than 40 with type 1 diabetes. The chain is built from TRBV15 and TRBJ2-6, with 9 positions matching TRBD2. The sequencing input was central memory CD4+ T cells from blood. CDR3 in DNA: TGTGCCACCAGCATACGGACTAGCGCAGACTCTGGGGCCAACGTCCTGACTTTC. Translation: CATSIRTSADSGANVLTF.